The 30 T cell receptor beta chains below come from one sample, sequenced in a study of blood T cell repertoires in COVID-19. Data came from immunoSEQ multiplex PCR; TCRdb stores just in-frame clones and leaves some out. The sample lists just over 250,000 clones; over 75% were seen once. Sequencing was done on a sample of peripheral blood. Source of these receptors: a woman in her 70s with COVID-19, enrolled during active disease.

The chain couples TRBV3-1 (or the pseudogene TRBV3-2) to TRBJ2-2; TRBD2 matches 10 bases. J was trimmed by 6 bases and V by 1 base; bases with no gene match: 14. CDR1 LGHDT and CDR2 YNNKEL come from the germline V gene (reference sequence). The CDR3 extends over 19 amino acids. As DNA, the CDR3 is TGTGCCAGCAGCCAAGCGGCCCTTTTGCGAGCGGGAGGGCCCGGGGAGCTGTTTTTT. This sequence encodes CASSQAALLRAGGPGELFF.

This chain links TRBV6-5 with TRBJ1-3; 9 bases line up with TRBD1. The V gene end was trimmed by 10 bases and the J gene end by 4 bases; junction bases not matched to a gene: 8. The CDR3 runs 14 residues. The germline V gene encodes CDR1 MNHEY and CDR2 SVGAGI. CDR3 sequence (DNA): TGTGCCACCGCCCGGACAGGGGTCGGAAACACCATATATTTT. Translated: CATARTGVGNTIYF.

The V call is TRBV6-5, the J call TRBJ2-3; maybe TRBD1 (8 bases). The CDR3 extends over 15 amino acids. V lost 4 bases to trimming and J lost 6 bases, with 17 bases between them. Germline CDR1 MNHEY, CDR2 SVGAGI. The CDR3 DNA reads as TGTGCCAGCAGTTCACAGGGGGGGTTCAGCGATACGCAGTATTTT. Its translation: CASSSQGGFSDTQYF.

The chain recombines TRBV5-6 with TRBJ2-3; D possibly corresponds to TRBD1 (5 bases). The CDR3 has 13 residues. V shed 4 bases and J shed 4 bases, with 10 bases lying between them. Per the germline V gene, CDR1 is SGHDT and CDR2 is YYEEEE. CDR3 coding DNA: TGTGCCAGCAGCATTAGGGGTGCAGATACGCAGTATTTT. It is translated as CASSIRGADTQYF.

The chain recombines TRBV20-1 with TRBJ2-7; the D gene is possibly TRBD2 (6 bases). The CDR3 totals 16 residues. Germline CDR1 reads DFQATT; CDR2 reads SNEGSKA (reference sequence). Trimming cost V 3 bases and J 3 bases, with 21 bases left between them. CDR3 nucleotide sequence: TGCAGTGCTAGTTTGGGGGGATCCGGTGACCTCTACGAGCAGTACTTC. Its translation: CSASLGGSGDLYEQYF.

The chain joins TRBV18 to TRBJ2-2; 7 bases line up with TRBD1. J lost 6 bases, V lost 3 bases, and 7 bases had no gene match. The CDR3 totals 15 residues. The V gene's germline CDR1 is KGHSH and CDR2 LQKENI. The CDR3 DNA reads as TGTGCCAGCTCACCCCCGACAGGGAGCGCCGGGGAGCTGTTTTTT. This codes for CASSPPTGSAGELFF.

This clone was counted a single time. The V and J genes are TRBV6-5 and TRBJ2-3; D gene uncertain. Germline loops: CDR1 MNHEY, CDR2 SVGAGI. V dropped 2 bases and J dropped 0 bases, with 12 bases sitting between them. The CDR3 is 16 residues long. The CDR3 region is CASSYLQLASTDTQYF. CDR3 DNA: TGTGCCAGCAGTTACCTTCAGTTAGCTAGCACAGATACGCAGTATTTT.

V usage is TRBV28 and J usage is TRBJ1-2; tentatively, D is TRBD1 (5 bases). Germline V gives CDR1 MDHEN, CDR2 SYDVKM. The CDR3 has 15 residues. V lost 8 bases, J lost 4 bases, and 20 bases lay in between. The CDR3 region is CASGGYRGWGYGYTF. The CDR3 nucleotides read TGTGCCAGCGGGGGGTATCGGGGATGGGGCTATGGCTACACCTTC.

The chain carries TRBV18 and TRBJ1-1; the match to TRBD1 covers 7 bases. Germline V CDR1 and CDR2: KGHSH, LQKENI. V lost 3 bases and J lost 2; bases outside the gene matches: 9. The CDR3 runs 16 residues. The chain's CDR3 is CASSPSDRVVNTEAFF. As DNA, the CDR3 is TGTGCCAGCTCACCTTCTGACAGGGTAGTAAACACTGAAGCTTTCTTT. Filled out from reference TRBV18 and TRBJ1-1, the complete variable domain reads NAGVMQNPRHLVRRRGQEARLRCSPMKGHSHVYWYRQLPEEGLKFMVYLQKENIIDESGMPKERFSAEFPKEGPSILRIQQVVRGDSAAYFCASSPSDRVVNTEAFFGQGTRLTVV.

J is TRBJ2-7 and V is TRBV9, with a weak D call TRBD2 (6 bases). With 3 bases removed from V and 7 bases from J, the gap between germline ends came to 14 bases. CDR1 is SGDLS, CDR2 YYNGEE, per germline. This CDR3 is 13 amino acids long. The CDR3 DNA sequence: TGTGCCAGCAGCGCGGTCGGGGGACCGGAGCAGTACTTC. This encodes CASSAVGGPEQYF.

This clone was detected a few times. This chain joins TRBV4-1 and TRBJ2-1; 8 nucleotides agree with TRBD2. CDR1 is MGHRA and CDR2 is YSYEKL in the germline V gene. The CDR3 totals 17 residues. Trimming at V came to 3 bases and at J to 3 bases, leaving 10 bases not matched to a gene. CDR3 protein: CASSQGWREAGYNEQFF. The CDR3 bases are TGCGCCAGCAGCCAGGGATGGCGGGAGGCCGGCTACAATGAGCAGTTCTTC.

The V gene is TRBV30, the J gene TRBJ1-3; TRBD1 matches at 8 bases. V shed 1 base and J 3 bases; nucleotides not matched to a gene: 5. CDR3 size: 15 residues. CDR1 is GTSNPN and CDR2 is SVGIG in the germline V gene (reference sequence). For the CDR3, the DNA is TGTGCCTGGAGTGCAGGGGGCGTCGGTGGAAACACCATATATTTT. Its translation: CAWSAGGVGGNTIYF.

The chain combines TRBV5-1 with TRBJ1-1, with D possibly matching TRBD1 (6 bases). The ends were cut back, 0 bases at V and 2 bases at J, with 11 bases in the middle. The germline V gene encodes CDR1 SGHRS and CDR2 YFSETQ. The CDR3 extends over 15 amino acids. CDR3 sequence reads: CASSLAGGRNTEAFF. The CDR3 region has the DNA TGCGCCAGCAGCTTGGCGGGGGGGCGTAACACTGAAGCTTTCTTT.

The chain couples TRBV7-9 to TRBJ2-1; 8 bases are shared with TRBD2. With V trimmed by 8 bases and J by 3 bases, 9 bases remained unmatched. The CDR3 is 15 amino acids. Germline-derived CDR1 and CDR2 are SEHNR and FQNEAQ (reference sequence). The CDR3 bases are TGTGCCAGCGGGATACTAGCGGAACACTACAATGAGCAGTTCTTC. This gives the protein CASGILAEHYNEQFF.

The chain employs TRBV19 and TRBJ2-1; a weak D match, TRBD1 (8 bases). V shed 5 bases and J shed 4 bases, with 15 bases lying between them. Germline CDR1 is LNHDA and CDR2 is SQIVND (reference sequence). The CDR3 is 15 amino acids. The CDR3 DNA is TGTGCCAGTAGTCTGGACAGGGAGGGGTACAATGAGCAGTTCTTC. This codes for CASSLDREGYNEQFF.

The chain joins TRBV5-4 to TRBJ2-1; 9 nucleotides agree with TRBD2. Germline values: CDR1 SGHNT, CDR2 YYREEE (reference sequence). With 2 bases clipped from V and 8 bases from J, the junction kept 14 bases outside the gene matches. The length of the CDR3 is 17 residues. The CDR3 sequence: CASSLNSGGGAIDEQFF. The CDR3, as DNA: TGTGCCAGCAGCTTAAATTCGGGCGGGGGGGCTATCGATGAGCAGTTCTTC.

This clone is a singleton in its sample. The gene calls are TRBV28 and TRBJ2-5; 7 bases match TRBD1. CDR1 is MDHEN and CDR2 is SYDVKM in the germline V gene. This CDR3 spans 13 amino acids. V was clipped by 6 bases and J by 5 bases; unmatched bases: 6. The CDR3 region is CASRNRGLETQYF. CDR3 nucleotides: TGTGCCAGCAGAAACAGGGGTCTGGAGACCCAGTACTTC. Full variable domain (rest looked up from reference TRBV28 and TRBJ2-5): DVKVTQSSRYLVKRTGEKVFLECVQDMDHENMFWYRQDPGLGLRLIYFSYDVKMKEKGDIPEGYSVSREKKERFSLILESASTNQTSMYLCASRNRGLETQYFGPGTRLLVL.

This chain uses TRBV24-1 with TRBJ2-1; no clear D gene. There are 15 residues in the CDR3. Germline-derived CDR1 and CDR2 are KGHDR and SFDVKD. V was pared by 3 bases and J by 7 bases, with 15 bases between. CDR3 DNA: TGTGCCACCAGTGATCCCCGTGATAGCATTAATGAGCAGTTCTTC. Its protein product is CATSDPRDSINEQFF.

V is TRBV6-1 and J is TRBJ1-2, with D unresolved. The CDR3 spans 13 residues. Deletions cut 3 bases from V and 8 bases from J, with 13 bases between. Per the germline V gene, CDR1 is MNHNS and CDR2 is SASEGT. The DNA for the CDR3 is TGTGCCAGCAGTGACCCTTCTACGTGGGGCTACACCTTC. Translating it yields CASSDPSTWGYTF.

The chain has TRBV30 and TRBJ1-1, with 11 bases fitting TRBD1. Losses at the gene ends were 2 bases for V and 2 bases for J; bases not matched to a gene: 7. This CDR3 region has 16 residues. Germline CDR1 and CDR2: GTSNPN and SVGIG (reference sequence). The CDR3, as DNA: TGTGCCTGGAGTTTTTGGACAGGGGGCGCAAACACTGAAGCTTTCTTT. Its protein is CAWSFWTGGANTEAFF. The full variable domain, in which reference TRBV30 and TRBJ1-1 provide the parts outside the CDR3, is SQTIHQWPATLVQPVGSPLSLECTVEGTSNPNLYWYRQAAGRGLQLLFYSVGIGQISSEVPQNLSASRPQDRQFILSSKKLLLSDSGFYLCAWSFWTGGANTEAFFGQGTRLTVV.

The V gene is TRBV9, the J gene TRBJ2-1; possibly TRBD2 for D (6 bases). CDR3 length equals 14 residues. The germline CDR1 and CDR2 sequences are SGDLS and YYNGEE. V was pared by 5 bases and J by 4 bases, with 13 bases between. The DNA of the CDR3 is TGTGCCAGCAGTCCGGGACTTTTTTACAATGAGCAGTTCTTC. Protein sequence: CASSPGLFYNEQFF. The full variable domain, rest sourced from reference TRBV9 and TRBJ2-1, is DSGVTQTPKHLITATGQRVTLRCSPRSGDLSVYWYQQSLDQGLQFLIQYYNGEERAKGNILERFSAQQFPDLHSELNLSSLELGDSALYFCASSPGLFYNEQFFGPGTRLTVL.

The chain has TRBV6-2 or TRBV6-3 and TRBJ2-7, with 10 positions matching TRBD2. Looked up from germline, CDR1 is MNHEY and CDR2 is SVGEGT. CDR3 length: 17 residues. Trimming removed 0 bases from V and 2 bases from J; junction bases left unmatched: 7. The CDR3 here is CASSYSSSGRTTYEQYF. As DNA, the CDR3 is TGTGCCAGCAGTTACTCGAGTAGCGGGAGGACGACCTACGAGCAGTACTTC.

The CDR3 sequence: CAWSTQGGTEAFF. The CDR3 DNA reads TGTGCCTGGAGTACTCAGGGAGGCACTGAAGCTTTCTTT. V gene TRBV30 combines with J gene TRBJ1-1, with D possibly TRBD1 on 5 matching bases. This CDR3 is 13 amino acids long. CDR1 is GTSNPN, CDR2 SVGIG, per germline (reference sequence). V lost 2 bases and J 4 bases, leaving 11 bases between the germline ends.

This clone was detected only once. The chain employs TRBV28 and TRBJ1-6; no firm D call. V was pared by 4 bases and J by 9 bases, with 7 bases between. Germline V gene sequence: CDR1 MDHEN, CDR2 SYDVKM. This CDR3 contains 12 residues. CDR3 nucleotides: TGTGCCAGCAGTTCCGGAGGTTCACCCCTCCACTTT. Translation gives CASSSGGSPLHF.

J is TRBJ2-5 and V is TRBV6-5; D is perhaps TRBD2 (5 bases). This CDR3 has 15 amino acids. In germline, CDR1 is MNHEY, CDR2 SVGAGI. Trimming left V 6 bases short and J 1 base short, with 15 bases between. In DNA, the CDR3 is TGTGCCAGCAGCCCGACTGGGAGCGGCCAAGAGACCCAGTACTTC. This sequence encodes CASSPTGSGQETQYF.

This chain connects TRBV5-1 to TRBJ2-1, with TRBD1 identical over 9 bases. Germline V gene sequence: CDR1 SGHRS, CDR2 YFSETQ. This CDR3 has 15 amino acids. The V gene end was trimmed by 4 bases and the J gene end by 3 bases; junction bases not matched to a gene: 5. For the CDR3, the DNA is TGCGCCAGCAGCCCTGGGACAGGGATCTACAATGAGCAGTTCTTC. As protein: CASSPGTGIYNEQFF. The variable domain in full, with the rest retrieved from reference TRBV5-1 and TRBJ2-1, is KAGVTQTPRYLIKTRGQQVTLSCSPISGHRSVSWYQQTPGQGLQFLFEYFSETQRNKGNFPGRFSGRQFSNSRSEMNVSTLELGDSALYLCASSPGTGIYNEQFFGPGTRLTVL.

J is TRBJ2-3 and V is TRBV5-1; a weak D match, TRBD2 (6 bases). This CDR3 is 16 amino acids long. The germline CDR1 and CDR2 sequences are SGHRS and YFSETQ. V lost 4 bases, J lost 4 bases, and 19 bases lay in between. CDR3 bases: TGCGCCAGCAGCAGAAATTCGGGAGTTGTGGCAGATACGCAGTATTTT. Its translation: CASSRNSGVVADTQYF.

The V and J genes are TRBV7-9 and TRBJ2-3; D not resolved. Germline CDR1 is SEHNR and CDR2 is FQNEAQ (reference sequence). The CDR3 totals 17 residues. V was pared by 4 bases and J by 3 bases, with 20 bases between. The CDR3 sequence is CASSSRRSRRGTDTQYF. CDR3 nucleotides: TGTGCCAGCAGCTCTCGCCGGTCACGACGAGGAACAGATACGCAGTATTTT.

The sample holds one count of this clone. V usage is TRBV11-3 and J usage is TRBJ2-1; TRBD2 agrees at 9 bases. J lost 3 bases, V lost 5 bases, and 11 bases had no gene match. Germline CDR1 reads SGHNT; CDR2 reads YENEEA. The CDR3 has 17 residues. The CDR3 sequence is CASSITRASGIYNEQFF. CDR3 in DNA: TGTGCCAGCAGCATCACCCGCGCTAGCGGGATCTACAATGAGCAGTTCTTC.

This chain links TRBV10-3 with TRBJ1-2, with 12 bases identical to TRBD1. V was clipped by 0 bases and J by 3 bases; unmatched bases: 2. CDR3 length: 16 residues. Germline CDR1 ENHRY, CDR2 SYGVKD. The CDR3, as DNA: TGTGCCATCAGTGAGTCCTGGGACAGGGGGCACTATGGCTACACCTTC. Residues: CAISESWDRGHYGYTF.